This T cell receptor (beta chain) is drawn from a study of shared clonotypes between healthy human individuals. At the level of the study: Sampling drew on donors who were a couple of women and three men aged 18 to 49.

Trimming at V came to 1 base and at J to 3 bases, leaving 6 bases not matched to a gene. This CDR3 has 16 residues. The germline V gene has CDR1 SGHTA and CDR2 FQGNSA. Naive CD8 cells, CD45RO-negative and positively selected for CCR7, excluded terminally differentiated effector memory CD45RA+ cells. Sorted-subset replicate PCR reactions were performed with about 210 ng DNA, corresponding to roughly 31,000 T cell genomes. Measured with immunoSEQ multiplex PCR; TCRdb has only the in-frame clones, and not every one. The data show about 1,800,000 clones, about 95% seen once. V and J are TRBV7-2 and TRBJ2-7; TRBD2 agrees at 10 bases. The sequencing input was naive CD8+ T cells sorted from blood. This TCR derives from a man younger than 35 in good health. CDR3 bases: TGTGCCAGCAGCTTAGGCCCGTCTAGCGGGGGCTACGAGCAGTACTTC. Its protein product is CASSLGPSSGGYEQYF.